This T cell receptor beta chain was sequenced for a study of blood T cells in healthy people across ages. CDR3 length equals 18 residues. Losses at the gene ends were 4 bases for V and 0 bases for J; bases not matched to a gene: 7. Germline V gene lookup returns CDR1 LGHNA and CDR2 YSLEER. It was with a sample-barcoded 5' primer and a J-beta primer mix that a second PCR of roughly 6 to 12 cycles was run. A tag from a template-switch adaptor with 12 random nucleotides marked each cDNA molecule. TCRdb itself ran the 5' RACE reads through MiXCR, one entry per CDR3 protein. The sample has 1.5 million to 2 million distinct CDR3 sequences; 28% are singletons. They isolated at least 6 million PBMCs from each sample.

Input material: blood. This receptor was obtained from a woman in her 30s in good health. The chain recombines TRBV4-3 with TRBJ2-6; TRBD2 agrees at 9 bases. CDR3 nucleotide sequence: TGCGCCAGCAGCCTCATAGCGGGAGTCAGCTCTGGGGCCAACGTCCTGACTTTC. Its protein is CASSLIAGVSSGANVLTF.